This TCR beta chain is from a study of T cell clones after liver transplantation. The wider study: As an antigen-independent comparator, third-party-reactive TCRbeta sequences came from pre-transplant mixed lymphocyte reactions. Study-wide results and caveats: Low donor cell numbers restricted donor-reactive repertoire measurement in a couple of subjects. Donor-reactive sequences fell more than third party-reactive ones, suggesting partial deletion.

Comment on this clone: No antigen is known for it.

The repertoire was sequenced with immunoSEQ multiplex PCR; TCRdb's copy has only in-frame clones and lacks some. Of approximately 22,000 clones in the sample, approximately 93% were seen once. The CDR3 is made up of 15 amino acids. Germline V gives CDR1 SSHAT, CDR2 FNYEAQ (reference sequence). Trimming removed 2 bases from V and 3 bases from J; junction bases left unmatched: 3. The rearrangement uses TRBV7-7 and TRBJ2-3; 9 bases fit TRBD2. The material was CD8+ T cells from blood, obtained less than 26 months after liver transplant. The TCR originated in a human patient who received a liver transplant. Some T cells may have come from the graft donor. The CDR3 DNA reads TGTGCCAGCAGCTTAACTAGCGGGCGAACAGATACGCAGTATTTT. Its protein is CASSLTSGRTDTQYF.